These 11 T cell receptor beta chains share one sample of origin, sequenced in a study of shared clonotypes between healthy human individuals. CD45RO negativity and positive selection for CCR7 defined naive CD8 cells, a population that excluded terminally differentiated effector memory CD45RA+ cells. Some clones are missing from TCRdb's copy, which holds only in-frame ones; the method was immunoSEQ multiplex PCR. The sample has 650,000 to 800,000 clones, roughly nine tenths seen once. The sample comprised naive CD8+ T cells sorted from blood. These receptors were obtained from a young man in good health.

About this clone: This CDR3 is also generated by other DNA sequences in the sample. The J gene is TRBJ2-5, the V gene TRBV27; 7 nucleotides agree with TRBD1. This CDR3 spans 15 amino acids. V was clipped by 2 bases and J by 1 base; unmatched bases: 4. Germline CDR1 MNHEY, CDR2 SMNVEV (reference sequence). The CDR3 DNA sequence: TGTGCCAGCAGTTTAAGAGACAGGGTCCAAGAGACCCAGTACTTC. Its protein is CASSLRDRVQETQYF.

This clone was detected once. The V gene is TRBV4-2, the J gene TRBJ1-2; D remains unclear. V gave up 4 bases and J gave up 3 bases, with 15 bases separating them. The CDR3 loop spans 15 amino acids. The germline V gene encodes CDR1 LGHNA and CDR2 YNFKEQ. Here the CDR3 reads CASSPETLSHYGYTF. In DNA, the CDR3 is TGTGCCAGCAGCCCCGAGACATTGTCACACTATGGCTACACCTTC.

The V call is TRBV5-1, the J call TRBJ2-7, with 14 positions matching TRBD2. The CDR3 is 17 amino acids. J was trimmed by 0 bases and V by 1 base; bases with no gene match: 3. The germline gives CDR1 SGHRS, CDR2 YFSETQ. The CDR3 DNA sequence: TGCGCCAGCAGCTTGTGGGGGACTAGCGGGAGCTCCTACGAGCAGTACTTC. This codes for CASSLWGTSGSSYEQYF.

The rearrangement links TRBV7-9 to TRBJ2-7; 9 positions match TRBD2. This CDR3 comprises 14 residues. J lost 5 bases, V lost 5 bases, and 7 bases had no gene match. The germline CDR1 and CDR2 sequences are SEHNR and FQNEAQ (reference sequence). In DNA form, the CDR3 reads TGTGCCAGCAGCCGAGGTAGCGGGAGAGACGAGCAGTACTTC. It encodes CASSRGSGRDEQYF.

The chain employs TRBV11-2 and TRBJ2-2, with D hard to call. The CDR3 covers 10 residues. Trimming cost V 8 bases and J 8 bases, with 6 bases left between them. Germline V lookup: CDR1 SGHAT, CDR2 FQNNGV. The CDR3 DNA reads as TGTGCCAGCGGTTCGGGGGAGCTGTTTTTT. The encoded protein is CASGSGELFF.

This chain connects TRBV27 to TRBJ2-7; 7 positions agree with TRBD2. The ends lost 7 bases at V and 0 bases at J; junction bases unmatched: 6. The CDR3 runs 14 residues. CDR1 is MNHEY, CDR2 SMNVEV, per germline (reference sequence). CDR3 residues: CASNPSGASYEQYF. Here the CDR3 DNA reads TGTGCCAGCAACCCAAGCGGGGCCTCCTACGAGCAGTACTTC.

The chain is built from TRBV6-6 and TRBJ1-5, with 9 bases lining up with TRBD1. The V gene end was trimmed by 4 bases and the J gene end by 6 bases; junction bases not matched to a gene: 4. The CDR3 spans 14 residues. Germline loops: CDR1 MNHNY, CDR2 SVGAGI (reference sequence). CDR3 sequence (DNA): TGTGCCAGCAGTTGGACAGGGGTGGGTCAGCCCCAGCATTTT. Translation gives CASSWTGVGQPQHF.

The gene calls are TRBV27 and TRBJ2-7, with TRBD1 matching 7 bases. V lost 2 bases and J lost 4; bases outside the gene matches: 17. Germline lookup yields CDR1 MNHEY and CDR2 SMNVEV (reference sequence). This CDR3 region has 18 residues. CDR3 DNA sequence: TGTGCCAGCAGTTTAAACTTACTCTCGGGACAGCAATGGTACGAGCAGTACTTC. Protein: CASSLNLLSGQQWYEQYF.

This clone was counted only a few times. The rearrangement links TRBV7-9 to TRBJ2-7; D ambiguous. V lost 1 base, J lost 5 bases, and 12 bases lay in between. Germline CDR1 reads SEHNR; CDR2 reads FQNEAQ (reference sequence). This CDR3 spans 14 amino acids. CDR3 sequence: CASSLGYRAHEQYF. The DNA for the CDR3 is TGTGCCAGCAGCTTAGGATATAGGGCCCACGAGCAGTACTTC.

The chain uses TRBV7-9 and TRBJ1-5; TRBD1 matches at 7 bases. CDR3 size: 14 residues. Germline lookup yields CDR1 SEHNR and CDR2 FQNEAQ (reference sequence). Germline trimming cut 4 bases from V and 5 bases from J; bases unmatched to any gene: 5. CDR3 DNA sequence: TGTGCCAGCAGCTATCTCGGGACAGATCAGCCCCAGCATTTT. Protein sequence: CASSYLGTDQPQHF. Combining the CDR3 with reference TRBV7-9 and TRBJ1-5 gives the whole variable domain DTGVSQNPRHKITKRGQNVTFRCDPISEHNRLYWYRQTLGQGPEFLTYFQNEAQLEKSRLLSDRFSAERPKGSFSTLEIQRTEQGDSAMYLCASSYLGTDQPQHFGDGTRLSIL.

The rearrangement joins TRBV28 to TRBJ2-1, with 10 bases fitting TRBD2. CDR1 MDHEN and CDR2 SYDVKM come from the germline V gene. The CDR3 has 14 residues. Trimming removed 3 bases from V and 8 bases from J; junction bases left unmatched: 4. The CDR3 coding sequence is TGTGCCAGCAGTTTGCTAGCGGGAGATTATGAGCAGTTCTTC. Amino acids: CASSLLAGDYEQFF. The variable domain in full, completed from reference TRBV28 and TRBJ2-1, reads DVKVTQSSRYLVKRTGEKVFLECVQDMDHENMFWYRQDPGLGLRLIYFSYDVKMKEKGDIPEGYSVSREKKERFSLILESASTNQTSMYLCASSLLAGDYEQFFGPGTRLTVL.